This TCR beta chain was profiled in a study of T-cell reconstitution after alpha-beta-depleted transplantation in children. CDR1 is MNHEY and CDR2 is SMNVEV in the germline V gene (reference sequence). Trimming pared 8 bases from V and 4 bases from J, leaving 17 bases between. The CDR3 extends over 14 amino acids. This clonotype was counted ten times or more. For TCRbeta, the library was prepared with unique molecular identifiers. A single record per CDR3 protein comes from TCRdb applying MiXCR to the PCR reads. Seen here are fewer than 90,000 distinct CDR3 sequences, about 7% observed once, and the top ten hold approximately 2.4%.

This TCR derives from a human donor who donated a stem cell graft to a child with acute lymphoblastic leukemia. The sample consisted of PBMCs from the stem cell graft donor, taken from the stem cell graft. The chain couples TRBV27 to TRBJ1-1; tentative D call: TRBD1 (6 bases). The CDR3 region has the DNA TGTGCCAGCCGCCCCTCAGGGGTGGGCACTGAAGCTTTCTTT. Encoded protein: CASRPSGVGTEAFF.